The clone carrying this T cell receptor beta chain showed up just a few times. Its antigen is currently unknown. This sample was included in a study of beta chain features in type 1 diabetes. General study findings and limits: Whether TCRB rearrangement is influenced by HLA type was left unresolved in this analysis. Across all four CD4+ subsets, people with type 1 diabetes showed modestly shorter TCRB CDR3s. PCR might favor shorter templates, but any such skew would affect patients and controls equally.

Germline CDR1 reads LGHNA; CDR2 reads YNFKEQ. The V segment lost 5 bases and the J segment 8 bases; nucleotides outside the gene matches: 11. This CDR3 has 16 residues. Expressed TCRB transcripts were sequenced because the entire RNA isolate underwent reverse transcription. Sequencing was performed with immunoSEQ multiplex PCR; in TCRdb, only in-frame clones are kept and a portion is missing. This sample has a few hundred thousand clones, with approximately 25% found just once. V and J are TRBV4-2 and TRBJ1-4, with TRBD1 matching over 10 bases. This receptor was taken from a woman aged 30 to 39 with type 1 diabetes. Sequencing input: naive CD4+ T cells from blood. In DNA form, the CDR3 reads TGTGCCAGCAGCTACTATGCCGGGACAGGGGAAGAAAAACTGTTTTTT. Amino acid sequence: CASSYYAGTGEEKLFF.